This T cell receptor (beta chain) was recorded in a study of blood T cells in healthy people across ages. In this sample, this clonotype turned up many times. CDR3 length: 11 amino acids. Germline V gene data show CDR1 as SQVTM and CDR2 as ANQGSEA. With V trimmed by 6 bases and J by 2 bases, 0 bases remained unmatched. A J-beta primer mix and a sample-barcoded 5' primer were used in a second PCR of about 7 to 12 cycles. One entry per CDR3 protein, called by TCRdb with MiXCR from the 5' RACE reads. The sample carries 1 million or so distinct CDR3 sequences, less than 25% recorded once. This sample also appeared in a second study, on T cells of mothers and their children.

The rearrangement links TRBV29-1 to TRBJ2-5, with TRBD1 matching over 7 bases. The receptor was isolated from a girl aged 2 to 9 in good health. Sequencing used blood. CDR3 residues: CSVGQQETQYF. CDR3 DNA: TGCAGCGTGGGACAGCAAGAGACCCAGTACTTC.